This TCR beta chain emerged from a study of immune evolution from preneoplasia to lung adenocarcinoma. A note on this clone: Its antigen is currently unknown.

Overall study results and limits: Clonality was highest in normal lung, lower in later-stage lesions apparently.

The repertoire was sequenced with immunoSEQ multiplex PCR; TCRdb's copy has only in-frame clones and lacks some. The data contain some 5,100 clones, about four fifths of them singletons. Each case's diagnosis was confirmed by two pathologists on H&E. The length of the CDR3 is 13 residues. In germline, CDR1 is SNHLY, CDR2 FYNNEI. V lost 5 bases, J lost 8 bases, and 15 bases lay in between. Sequenced sample: FFPE minimally invasive lung adenocarcinoma tissue. This clonotype was obtained from a person aged 60-80 years with lung adenocarcinoma. The chain combines TRBV2 with TRBJ1-2; D remains ambiguous. The DNA of the CDR3 is TGTGCCAGCAGTTTTAGGCCATATGAAGGCTACACCTTC. Translating it yields CASSFRPYEGYTF.